Each of the 5 T cell receptor beta chains below was sequenced from the same sample in a study of blood T cells in healthy people across ages. A second roughly 6 to 11 cycle PCR used barcoded and J-beta primers. TCRdb itself ran the 5' RACE reads through MiXCR, one entry per CDR3 protein. The sample holds about 1.8 million distinct CDR3 sequences; 40% to 55% are singletons and the top ten take 2% to 2.5%. The material sequenced was blood. These receptors were obtained from a woman aged 40 to 50 in good health.

J is TRBJ2-5 and V is TRBV28, with D maybe TRBD2 (5 bases). Trimming took 6 bases from V and 11 from J, leaving 13 bases between them. Germline CDR1 reads MDHEN; CDR2 reads SYDVKM. The CDR3 runs to 11 residues. The CDR3 loop is CASSLALSQYF. CDR3 DNA sequence: TGTGCCAGCAGCTTAGCGCTCAGTCAGTACTTC.

The table lists this clonotype with a few counts. The V gene is TRBV29-1, the J gene TRBJ1-2, with TRBD1 identical over 7 bases. This CDR3 spans 15 amino acids. Germline V gene sequence: CDR1 SQVTM, CDR2 ANQGSEA. Losses at the gene ends were 1 base for V and 2 bases for J; bases not matched to a gene: 7. The CDR3 DNA sequence: TGCAGCGTTGAAGTTCGACAGGGTAGGAACTATGGCTACACCTTC. This encodes CSVEVRQGRNYGYTF.

This clonotype was seen once. The rearrangement joins TRBV5-5 to TRBJ1-1; D is undetermined. Germline-derived CDR1 and CDR2 are SGHKS and YYEKEE (reference sequence). The CDR3 is made up of 14 amino acids. The germline V and J ends were trimmed by 6 bases and 2 bases, with 14 bases remaining between them. CDR3 residues: CASTWWAANTEAFF. The CDR3 DNA sequence: TGTGCCAGCACCTGGTGGGCTGCCAACACTGAAGCTTTCTTT.

The rearrangement links TRBV20-1 to TRBJ2-5, with 11 positions matching TRBD1. The CDR3 is 15 amino acids. J gave up 11 bases and V 7 bases, and 18 bases lay outside the gene matches. Germline V gives CDR1 DFQATT, CDR2 SNEGSKA (reference sequence). The CDR3 region is CSEVSRTGGVYEQYF. The CDR3 DNA is TGCAGTGAGGTTTCAAGGACAGGGGGCGTGTATGAGCAGTACTTC.

The chain has TRBV7-9 and TRBJ2-1, with 7 nucleotides matching TRBD1. The CDR3 runs 14 residues. V shed 4 bases, J shed 6 bases, and the junction held 6 bases outside the gene matches. The germline V gene has CDR1 SEHNR and CDR2 FQNEAQ (reference sequence). CDR3 region: CASSYGTVANEQFF. The CDR3 coding sequence is TGTGCCAGCAGCTACGGGACAGTGGCCAATGAGCAGTTCTTC.